Listed below are T cell receptor beta chains from one sample, sequenced in a study of blood T cells in healthy people across ages. TCRdb passed the 5' RACE reads through MiXCR, listing each CDR3 protein once. The sample gives about 780,000 distinct CDR3 sequences, more than 35% of which show up once; 15% to 20% is in the top ten. Sequenced input: blood. The receptors here all came from a man older than 75 in good health. The CDR3 runs from the conserved cysteine through the conserved F or W. Fields, in order: D gene, clone size, V gene, J gene, CDR3 DNA, CDR3 protein. A D gene is named only where the DNA matches it firmly. Not all rows give a size; the values are once, few, many and, for expanded clones, a class.

d_gene: -; abundance: many; v_gene: TRBV18; j_gene: TRBJ2-7; CDR3nt: TGTGCCAGCTCCCCGGACAGTTCCTCCTACGAGCAGTACTTC; CDR3aa: CASSPDSSSYEQYF
d_gene: -; abundance: -; v_gene: TRBV4-3; j_gene: TRBJ2-2; CDR3nt: TGCGCCAGCAGCCAAGAGGACGGGGCGGTCACCGGGGAGCTGTTTTTT; CDR3aa: CASSQEDGAVTGELFF
d_gene: -; abundance: -; v_gene: TRBV5-1; j_gene: TRBJ2-1; CDR3nt: TGCGCCAGCAGCCAGAGTGTAGTTTGGCGGAAGAGCTCCTACAATGAGCAGTTCTTC; CDR3aa: CASSQSVVWRKSSYNEQFF
d_gene: -; abundance: -; v_gene: TRBV5-6; j_gene: TRBJ1-2; CDR3nt: TGTGCCAGCAGCTTTTTTGACAGAATAAACTATGGCTACACCTTC; CDR3aa: CASSFFDRINYGYTF
d_gene: TRBD2; abundance: -; v_gene: TRBV7-2; j_gene: TRBJ2-1; CDR3nt: TGTGCCAGCAGCTTAGGGGGGACTAGCGGAGTTCAGTTCTTC; CDR3aa: CASSLGGTSGVQFF
d_gene: TRBD1; abundance: -; v_gene: TRBV6-5; j_gene: TRBJ2-5; CDR3nt: TGTGCCAGCAGTACTGGACAGGGCTGGGGGCAAGAGACCCAGTACTTC; CDR3aa: CASSTGQGWGQETQYF
d_gene: -; abundance: -; v_gene: TRBV20-1; j_gene: TRBJ2-3; CDR3nt: TGCAGTGCTAGAAAGACCACAGATACGCAGTATTTT; CDR3aa: CSARKTTDTQYF
d_gene: -; abundance: few; v_gene: TRBV2; j_gene: TRBJ2-4; CDR3nt: TGTGCCAGCGGGATAGCCAAAAACATTCAGTACTTC; CDR3aa: CASGIAKNIQYF
d_gene: TRBD1; abundance: once; v_gene: TRBV5-1; j_gene: TRBJ2-6; CDR3nt: TGCGCCAGCAGCTTGGCTAGGGACAGTCCTGTCTCTGGGGCCAACGTCCTGACTTTC; CDR3aa: CASSLARDSPVSGANVLTF
d_gene: -; abundance: -; v_gene: TRBV6-1; j_gene: TRBJ2-7; CDR3nt: TGTGCCAGCACGAGATTAGCGGACGAGCAGTACTTC; CDR3aa: CASTRLADEQYF
d_gene: -; abundance: -; v_gene: TRBV7-2; j_gene: TRBJ1-6; CDR3nt: TGTGCCAGCAGCCTAACAGGTGGTGGTGCACCCCTCCACTTT; CDR3aa: CASSLTGGGAPLHF